This T cell receptor (beta chain) was retrieved from a study of cytomegalovirus exposure and HLA in healthy donors. The PCR employed 60 Vbeta primers together with 13 Jbeta primers. The repertoire was sequenced with immunoSEQ multiplex PCR; TCRdb's copy has only in-frame clones and lacks some. This sample has around 130,000 clones, with approximately 80% found just once. This clone has only one observation. Antigen unknown. Findings and caveats of the study: Prior analysis indicated that the majority of TCR beta V segments exhibited productivity approximately 87% or approximately 30% of the time.

Germline V lookup: CDR1 MNHNS, CDR2 SASEGT. V gave up 3 bases and J gave up 3 bases, with 18 bases separating them. CDR3 length: 16 residues. This receptor was obtained from a woman between 18 and 29 years old in good health and CMV-seronegative. The source material was PBMCs. The chain couples TRBV6-1 to TRBJ2-7; the D is unclear. CDR3 in amino acids: CASSEKRFRPLYEQYF. The DNA of the CDR3 is TGTGCCAGCAGTGAGAAACGGTTCAGGCCCCTCTACGAGCAGTACTTC.